These 22 T cell receptor beta chains originate from one sample sequenced in a study of control samples from healthy donors and cancer patients. Assay: immunoSEQ multiplex PCR; the TCRdb copy retains only in-frame clones and omits some. Among 160,000 or so clones, more than 85% were seen once, and the ten largest hold 0.68%. The sequencing input was blood. The receptors stem from a woman in her twenties or thirties in good health.

This clone was detected only once. The rearrangement joins TRBV29-1 to TRBJ2-7, with no clear D. V lost 4 bases, J lost 0 bases, and 22 bases lay in between. This CDR3 has 17 amino acids. The germline CDR1 and CDR2 sequences are SQVTM and ANQGSEA. CDR3 residues: CSVGRLRFSTPSYEQYF. The CDR3 DNA reads TGCAGCGTTGGTAGACTGAGGTTCAGCACTCCCTCCTACGAGCAGTACTTC.

The table lists this clone with a count of one. This chain uses TRBV28 with TRBJ2-7, with D possibly TRBD2 on 7 matching bases. Germline CDR1 MDHEN, CDR2 SYDVKM. Trimming removed 4 bases from V and 2 bases from J, with 15 bases in between. CDR3 length: 15 amino acids. CDR3 DNA: TGTGCCAGCAGTTCGGGGGAGGGGGGCACCTACGAGCAGTACTTC. Translation: CASSSGEGGTYEQYF. The full variable domain, in which reference TRBV28 and TRBJ2-7 provide the parts outside the CDR3, is DVKVTQSSRYLVKRTGEKVFLECVQDMDHENMFWYRQDPGLGLRLIYFSYDVKMKEKGDIPEGYSVSREKKERFSLILESASTNQTSMYLCASSSGEGGTYEQYFGPGTRLTVT.

The chain joins TRBV12-3 or TRBV12-4 to TRBJ2-2; 7 nucleotides match TRBD2. The CDR3 consists of 12 residues. J gave up 7 bases and V 6 bases, and 2 bases lay outside the gene matches. CDR3 region: CASRPSGGELFF. CDR3 coding DNA: TGTGCCAGCAGGCCTAGCGGCGGGGAGCTGTTTTTT.

The chain uses TRBV3-1 (or the pseudogene TRBV3-2) and TRBJ2-2; TRBD2 might be the D (8 bases). The CDR3 loop spans 14 amino acids. Germline V lookup: CDR1 LGHDT, CDR2 YNNKEL (reference sequence). Trimming took off 7 bases at V and 5 bases at J, with 14 bases between the two ends. DNA for the CDR3: TGTGCCAGCATAGGGGGCGGGAGGACCGGGGAGCTGTTTTTT. This gives the protein CASIGGGRTGELFF.

The chain couples TRBV5-1 to TRBJ1-3; D gene unclear. This CDR3 region has 15 residues. The germline gives CDR1 SGHRS, CDR2 YFSETQ. The V end was cut by 4 bases, the J end by 0 bases, with 11 bases between. The CDR3 nucleotides are TGCGCCAGCAGCCCCGGGGAGCCCTCTGGAAACACCATATATTTT. Protein: CASSPGEPSGNTIYF.

The V and J genes are TRBV6-1 and TRBJ2-1, with 10 bases aligning to TRBD1. This CDR3 has 16 residues. V gave up 4 bases and J gave up 4 bases; unmatched junction bases: 7. Germline CDR1 reads MNHNS; CDR2 reads SASEGT. The CDR3 here is CASSGNRDRGYNEQFF. For the CDR3, the DNA is TGTGCCAGCAGTGGAAACCGGGACAGGGGTTACAATGAGCAGTTCTTC.

This chain connects TRBV7-6 to TRBJ2-7, with D perhaps TRBD1 (6 bases). Germline V gives CDR1 SGHVS, CDR2 FNYEAQ. V was trimmed by 5 bases and J by 6 bases, leaving 20 bases between them. This CDR3 spans 15 amino acids. This CDR3 is CASSPRGQAASEQYF. As DNA, the CDR3 is TGTGCCAGCAGCCCCAGGGGCCAGGCCGCCAGCGAGCAGTACTTC. Full variable domain (remainder filled in from reference TRBV7-6 and TRBJ2-7): GAGVSQSPRYKVTKRGQDVALRCDPISGHVSLYWYRQALGQGPEFLTYFNYEAQQDKSGLPNDRFSAERPEGSISTLTIQRTEQRDSAMYRCASSPRGQAASEQYFGPGTRLTVT.

The genes are TRBV28 and TRBJ2-3, with 15 bases lining up with TRBD2. Germline assignment: CDR1 MDHEN and CDR2 SYDVKM. CDR3 length equals 19 residues. The V and J ends lost 3 bases and 4 bases, in that order; junction bases with no gene match: 11. The CDR3 loop reads CASSLRLWTSGRAADTQYF. The CDR3 DNA reads TGTGCCAGCAGTTTGCGACTATGGACTAGCGGGAGGGCCGCAGATACGCAGTATTTT.

The chain combines TRBV5-6 with TRBJ1-2; 7 bases are a match to TRBD1. Trimming cost V 2 bases and J 0 bases; bases outside gene matches: 4. Per the germline V gene, CDR1 is SGHDT and CDR2 is YYEEEE. CDR3 size: 15 residues. CDR3 coding DNA: TGTGCCAGCAGCTTTGGGGGGACAGCTAACTATGGCTACACCTTC. It translates to CASSFGGTANYGYTF.

This sequence joins TRBV28 and TRBJ2-5; 9 positions agree with TRBD1. This CDR3 comprises 16 residues. Looked up from germline, CDR1 is MDHEN and CDR2 is SYDVKM. V lost 10 bases, J lost 2 bases, and 14 bases stayed unmatched. As DNA, the CDR3 is TGTGCCACCAGCCGGTCGGGGACAGGGTCACAAGAGACCCAGTACTTC. Translation gives CATSRSGTGSQETQYF.

This rearrangement joins TRBV2 to TRBJ2-5, with D possibly being TRBD2 (5 bases). Germline V CDR1 and CDR2: SNHLY, FYNNEI. Trimming pared 6 bases from V and 0 bases from J, leaving 17 bases between. The CDR3 is made up of 16 amino acids. The DNA of the CDR3 is TGTGCCAGCAGCTCCCAGCCCGCCGGGGACCAAGAGACCCAGTACTTC. It encodes CASSSQPAGDQETQYF.

The gene calls are TRBV28 and TRBJ2-5; D ambiguous. Trimming took 3 bases from V and 2 from J, leaving 10 bases between them. The CDR3 consists of 14 residues. Germline V gives CDR1 MDHEN, CDR2 SYDVKM. The CDR3 loop reads CASSLDDGQETQYF. DNA for the CDR3: TGTGCCAGCAGTTTGGATGATGGGCAAGAGACCCAGTACTTC.

The chain is built from TRBV10-3 and TRBJ1-5, with D perhaps TRBD1 (6 bases). The germline gives CDR1 ENHRY, CDR2 SYGVKD. Trimming shortened V by 6 bases and J by 0 bases, and 9 bases separated the two germline ends. The CDR3 contains 14 residues. CDR3 nucleotide sequence: TGTGCCATCAGCACGGACAGTAGCAATCAGCCCCAGCATTTT. Amino acid sequence: CAISTDSSNQPQHF.

The J gene is TRBJ2-1, the V gene TRBV12-3 or TRBV12-4; D remains ambiguous. The CDR3 contains 12 residues. V lost 4 bases to trimming and J lost 8 bases, with 9 bases between them. CDR3 protein: CASSYPGDEQFF. CDR3 bases: TGTGCCAGCAGTTACCCGGGCGATGAGCAGTTCTTC.

Here the CDR3 DNA reads TGTGCCAGCAGTTTCATGGGGGGCGCAGGTCAGCCCCAGCATTTT. It codes for CASSFMGGAGQPQHF. The rearrangement uses TRBV28 and TRBJ1-5, with D possibly TRBD1 on 6 matching bases. The CDR3 is made up of 15 amino acids. V shed 3 bases and J shed 6 bases, with 15 bases lying between them. Germline values: CDR1 MDHEN, CDR2 SYDVKM.

The chain has TRBV9 and TRBJ1-1; no reliable D call. V shed 2 bases and J shed 0 bases, with 5 bases lying between them. Germline CDR1 SGDLS, CDR2 YYNGEE. The CDR3 loop spans 13 amino acids. This CDR3 is CASSVNMNTEAFF. The CDR3 coding sequence is TGTGCCAGCAGCGTGAATATGAACACTGAAGCTTTCTTT.

The chain joins TRBV28 to TRBJ2-7, with D perhaps TRBD1 (5 bases). The CDR3 totals 15 residues. Trimming took 8 bases from V and 0 from J, leaving 17 bases between them. Per the germline V gene, CDR1 is MDHEN and CDR2 is SYDVKM. The CDR3 region is CASVLAGRSSYEQYF. DNA for the CDR3: TGTGCCAGCGTGCTCGCAGGGCGGTCCTCCTACGAGCAGTACTTC.

CDR3 coding DNA: TGTGCCAGCAGTTTCGGGGTCACAAGGGAGACCCAGTACTTC. This codes for CASSFGVTRETQYF. The rearrangement joins TRBV27 to TRBJ2-5; a weak D match, TRBD2 (5 bases). The V end lost 3 bases, the J end lost 5 bases, and 13 bases lay between the germline ends. There are 14 residues in the CDR3. CDR1 and CDR2 from the germline V gene are MNHEY and SMNVEV (reference sequence).

This clone was detected a few times. The rearrangement uses TRBV6-2 or TRBV6-3 and TRBJ1-1; TRBD1 is a possible D gene (5 bases). V was shortened by 2 bases and J by 3 bases, with 10 bases between the two germline ends. The CDR3 has 14 amino acids. Germline assignment: CDR1 MNHEY and CDR2 SVGEGT. This chain's CDR3 is CASSYLLGDTEAFF. The CDR3 nucleotides are TGTGCCAGCAGTTACCTTCTGGGGGACACTGAAGCTTTCTTT.

The chain carries TRBV15 and TRBJ2-1, with TRBD2 identical over 15 bases. CDR1 is LNHNV and CDR2 is YYDKDF in the germline V gene (reference sequence). V shed 3 bases and J 8 bases; nucleotides not matched to a gene: 2. The CDR3 consists of 15 residues. The CDR3 DNA follows: TGTGCCACCAGCAGCGGACTAGCGGGAGGGGATGAGCAGTTCTTC. Translation gives CATSSGLAGGDEQFF.

This clone was counted a single time. The V gene is TRBV4-1, the J gene TRBJ2-2; D is undetermined. Germline CDR1 MGHRA, CDR2 YSYEKL. The V gene lost 8 bases and the J gene lost 6 bases, with 16 bases spanning the gap. The CDR3 contains 14 residues. CDR3 nucleotides: TGCGCCAGCCGTGGACCAATCAGCCCCGGGGAGCTGTTTTTT. Its translation: CASRGPISPGELFF.

The chain carries TRBV28 and TRBJ2-1; 7 bases match TRBD2. Germline loops: CDR1 MDHEN, CDR2 SYDVKM. The length of the CDR3 is 15 residues. J gave up 5 bases and V 8 bases, and 12 bases lay outside the gene matches. CDR3 sequence (DNA): TGTGCCAGCGATGGAGTAGCGGGTACTCACAATGAGCAGTTCTTC. Translating gives CASDGVAGTHNEQFF.